This T cell receptor beta chain was profiled in a study of blood T cell repertoires in COVID-19. Study summary: COVID-19 samples from acute and convalescent phases originated in the United States, Italy and Spain. PBMCs, B-cell-depleted T cells, or T cells were the source of the cDNA or gDNA that made up the material.

Germline V lookup: CDR1 GTSNPN, CDR2 SVGIG (reference sequence). The CDR3 contains 13 residues. About this clone: The junction does not match germline at one end; this may be a read error.

The method was immunoSEQ multiplex PCR; TCRdb's version includes in-frame clones alone and lacks a portion of them. Here the sample spans around 140,000 clones, around 89% being singletons. The clonotype comes from a man aged 55-75 years with COVID-19, enrolled during active disease. This chain joins TRBV30 and TRBJ1-3, with D possibly matching TRBD1 (6 bases). Specimen: peripheral blood. In DNA, the CDR3 is TGTGCCTGGAGTCTGGGGGCTGGGAACACCATATATTTT. It is translated as CAWSLGAGNTIYF.